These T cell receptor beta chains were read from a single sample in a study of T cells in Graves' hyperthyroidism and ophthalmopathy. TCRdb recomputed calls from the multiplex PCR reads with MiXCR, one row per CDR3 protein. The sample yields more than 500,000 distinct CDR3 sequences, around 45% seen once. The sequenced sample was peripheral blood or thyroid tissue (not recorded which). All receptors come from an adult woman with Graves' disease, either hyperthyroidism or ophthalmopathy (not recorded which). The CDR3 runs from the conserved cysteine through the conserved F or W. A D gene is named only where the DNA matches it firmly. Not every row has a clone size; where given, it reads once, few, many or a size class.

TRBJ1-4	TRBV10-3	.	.	TGTGCCATCAGAGGAGCGGGAGAATCTGAAAAACTGTTTTTT	CAIRGAGESEKLFF
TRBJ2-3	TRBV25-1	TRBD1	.	TGTGCCAGCCGGGACAGATACACAGATACGCAGTATTTT	CASRDRYTDTQYF
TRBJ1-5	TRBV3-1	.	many	TGTGCCAGCAGCCAAGGTCTGCCTAGTCTATCTCAGCCCCAGCATTTT	CASSQGLPSLSQPQHF
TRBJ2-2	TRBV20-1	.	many	TGCAGTGCTTCCGGGGTTTTCGCCGGGGAGCTGTTTTTT	CSASGVFAGELFF
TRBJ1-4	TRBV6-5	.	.	TGTGCCAGCAGTGCCAGGGGAGGAGAGAATGAAAAACTGTTTTTT	CASSARGGENEKLFF
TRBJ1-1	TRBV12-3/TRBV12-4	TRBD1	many	TGTGCCAGCAGCCGGGACAGCGAAGCTTTCTTT	CASSRDSEAFF
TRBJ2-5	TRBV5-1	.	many	TGCGCCAGCAGCTTGGCCAACAGCCAAGAGACCCAGTACTTC	CASSLANSQETQYF
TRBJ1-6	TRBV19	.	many	TGTGCCAGTACCATCTGGGAGGTGGATTCACCCCTCCACTTT	CASTIWEVDSPLHF
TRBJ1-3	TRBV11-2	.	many	TGTGCCAGCAGCTTACTCACGGGCTCTGGAAACACCATATATTTT	CASSLLTGSGNTIYF
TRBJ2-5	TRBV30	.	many	TGTGCCTGGAGTGTAAAGAGGACCCAGTACTTC	CAWSVKRTQYF
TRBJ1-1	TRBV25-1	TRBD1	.	TGTGCCAGCATGGTGTCTGAGCCGGGCCGGACAGGGGGCCCAAGCACTGAAGCTTTCTTT	CASMVSEPGRTGGPSTEAFF
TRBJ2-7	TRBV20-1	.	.	TGCAGTGCTAGCCGGGGGGCGGGGGCGCACTACGAGCAGTACTTC	CSASRGAGAHYEQYF
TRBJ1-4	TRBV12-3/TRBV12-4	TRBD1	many	TGTGCCAGCAGTTTCCACAGGGGGAATGAAAAACTGTTTTTT	CASSFHRGNEKLFF
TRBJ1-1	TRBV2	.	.	TGTGCCAGCAGTTTAATAGCCAGCGGGGCTTTCTTT	CASSLIASGAFF
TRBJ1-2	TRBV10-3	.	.	TGTGCCAGCAGTCTAAGAAGGGGCTACACCTTC	CASSLRRGYTF
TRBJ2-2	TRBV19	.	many	TGTGCCAGTAGTATATATGGATACACCGGGGAGCTGTTTTTT	CASSIYGYTGELFF
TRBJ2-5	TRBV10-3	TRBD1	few	TGTGCCATCAGTGCGGGACAGGAAACCCAGTACTTC	CAISAGQETQYF
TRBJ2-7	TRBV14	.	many	TGCGCCAGCAGCCAGGGGTACGAGCAGTACTTC	CASSQGYEQYF
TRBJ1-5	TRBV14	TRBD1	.	TGTGCCAGCAGCCAGGACAGGGTCGGACAGCCCCAGCATTTT	CASSQDRVGQPQHF
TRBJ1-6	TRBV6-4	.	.	TGTGCCAGCAGTTTATCTCCGGGTCTGGACAGAGGAAATTCACCCCTCCACTTT	CASSLSPGLDRGNSPLHF